This TCR beta chain was observed in a study of regulatory T cells in long-lasting Graves disease. This clonotype was seen a handful of times. Germline CDR1 DFQATT, CDR2 SNEGSKA (reference sequence). V lost 3 bases to trimming and J lost 6 bases; unmatched junction nucleotides: 11. This CDR3 is built from 15 residues. CDR3-region Arm-PCR and iRepertoire HTBI primers produced the TCR beta libraries. TCRdb analysed the multiplex PCR reads with MiXCR anew, one entry per CDR3 protein. This sample has about 540,000 distinct CDR3 sequences, with around an eighth found just once. Described time point: newly diagnosed GD, antithyroid drugs for less than 3 months. PBMCs were the source of the RNA used for TCR sequencing. These data also featured in a second study, about T cells in Graves' hyperthyroidism and ophthalmopathy.

The sequence was collected from a man aged 30-40 years with Graves disease. This rearrangement joins TRBV20-1 to TRBJ1-5, with 7 bases aligning to TRBD1. Sequenced material: peripheral blood mononuclear cells (PBMCs), taken at new diagnosis, from a patient treated with antithyroid drugs. The chain's CDR3 is CSARSAGGYGQPQHF. In DNA, the CDR3 is TGCAGTGCTAGGAGCGCAGGGGGTTATGGTCAGCCCCAGCATTTT.